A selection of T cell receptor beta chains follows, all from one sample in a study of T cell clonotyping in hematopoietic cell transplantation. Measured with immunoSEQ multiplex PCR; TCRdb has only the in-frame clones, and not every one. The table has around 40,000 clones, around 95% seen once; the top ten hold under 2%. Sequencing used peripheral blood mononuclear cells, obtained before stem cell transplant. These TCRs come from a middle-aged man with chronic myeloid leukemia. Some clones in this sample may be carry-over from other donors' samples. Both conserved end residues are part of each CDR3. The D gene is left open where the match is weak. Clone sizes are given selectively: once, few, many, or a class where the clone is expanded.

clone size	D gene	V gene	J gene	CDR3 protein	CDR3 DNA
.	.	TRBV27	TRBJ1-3	CASSRASGNTIYF	TGTGCCAGCAGTCGGGCCTCTGGAAACACCATATATTTT
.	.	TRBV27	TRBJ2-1	CASSYPGNEQFF	TGTGCCAGCAGTTACCCGGGGAATGAGCAGTTCTTC
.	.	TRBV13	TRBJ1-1	CASSLTGLAEAFF	TGTGCCAGCAGCTTAACAGGGCTCGCAGAAGCTTTCTTT
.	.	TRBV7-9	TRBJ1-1	CASSPLYF	TGTGCCAGCAGCCCCCTATACTTT
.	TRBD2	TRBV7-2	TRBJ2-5	CASSSRPSGGAETQYF	TGTGCCAGCAGCTCGAGACCTAGCGGGGGGGCGGAGACCCAGTACTTC
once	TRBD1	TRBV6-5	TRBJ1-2	CASSYSAGGDYGYTF	TGTGCCAGCAGTTACTCGGCAGGGGGCGACTATGGCTACACCTTC
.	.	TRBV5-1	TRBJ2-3	CASSLVGDTQYF	TGCGCCAGCAGCTTGGTGGGAGATACGCAGTATTTT
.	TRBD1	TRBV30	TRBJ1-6	CAWGGQGRSPLHF	TGTGCCTGGGGGGGACAGGGGAGGTCACCCCTCCACTTT
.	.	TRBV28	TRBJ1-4	CASSSNRALIANEKLFF	TGTGCCAGCAGTTCCAACAGGGCTTTGATAGCTAATGAAAAACTGTTTTTT
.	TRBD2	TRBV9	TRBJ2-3	CASSAGTSDHTDTQYF	TGTGCCAGCAGCGCAGGGACTAGCGACCACACAGATACGCAGTATTTT
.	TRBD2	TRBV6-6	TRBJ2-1	CASSYLTSGEGEQFF	TGTGCCAGCAGTTACCTGACTAGCGGGGAGGGTGAGCAGTTCTTC
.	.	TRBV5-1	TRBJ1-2	CASRPRDGDSNYGYTF	TGCGCCAGCAGACCCCGAGATGGAGACTCTAACTATGGCTACACCTTC
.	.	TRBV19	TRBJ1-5	CASSIWGGNQPQHF	TGTGCCAGTAGTATATGGGGGGGGAATCAGCCCCAGCATTTT
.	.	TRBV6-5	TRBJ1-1	CASSWTVNTEAFF	TGTGCCAGCAGCTGGACAGTGAACACTGAAGCTTTCTTT
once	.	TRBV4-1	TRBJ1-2	CASSQENRVGEGYTF	TGCGCCAGCAGCCAGGAGAACAGGGTAGGAGAGGGCTACACCTTC